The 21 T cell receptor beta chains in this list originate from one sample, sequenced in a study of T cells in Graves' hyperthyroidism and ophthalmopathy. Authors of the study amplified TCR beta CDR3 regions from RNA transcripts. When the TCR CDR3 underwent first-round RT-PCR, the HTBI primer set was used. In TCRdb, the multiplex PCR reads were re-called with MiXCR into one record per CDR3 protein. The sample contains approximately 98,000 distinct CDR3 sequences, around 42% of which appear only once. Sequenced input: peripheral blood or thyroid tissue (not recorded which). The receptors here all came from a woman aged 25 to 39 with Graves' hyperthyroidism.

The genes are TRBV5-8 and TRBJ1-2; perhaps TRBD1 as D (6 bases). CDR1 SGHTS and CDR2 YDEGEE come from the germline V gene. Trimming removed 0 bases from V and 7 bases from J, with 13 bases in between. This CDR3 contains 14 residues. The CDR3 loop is CASSLDRVGCGYTF. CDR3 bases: TGTGCCAGCAGCTTGGACAGGGTCGGCTGTGGCTACACCTTC.

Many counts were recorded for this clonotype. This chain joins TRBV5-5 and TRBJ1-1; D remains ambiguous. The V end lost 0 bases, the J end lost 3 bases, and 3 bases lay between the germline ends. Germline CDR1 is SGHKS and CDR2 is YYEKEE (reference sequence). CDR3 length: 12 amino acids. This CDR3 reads CASSLGDTEAFF. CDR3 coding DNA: TGTGCCAGCAGCTTGGGGGACACTGAAGCTTTCTTT.

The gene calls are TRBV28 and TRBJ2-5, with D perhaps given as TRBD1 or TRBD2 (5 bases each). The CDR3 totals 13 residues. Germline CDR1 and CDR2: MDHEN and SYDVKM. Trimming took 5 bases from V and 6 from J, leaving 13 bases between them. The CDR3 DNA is TGTGCCAGCAGTAGTGGGACCCCTAAGACCCAGTACTTC. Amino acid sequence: CASSSGTPKTQYF.

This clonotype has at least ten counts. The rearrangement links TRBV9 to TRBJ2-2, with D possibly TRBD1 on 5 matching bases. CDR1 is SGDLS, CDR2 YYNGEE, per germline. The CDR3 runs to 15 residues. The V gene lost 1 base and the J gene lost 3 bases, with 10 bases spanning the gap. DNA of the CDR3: TGTGCCAGCAGCGTAACAGGCTCCTACACCGGGGAGCTGTTTTTT. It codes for CASSVTGSYTGELFF.

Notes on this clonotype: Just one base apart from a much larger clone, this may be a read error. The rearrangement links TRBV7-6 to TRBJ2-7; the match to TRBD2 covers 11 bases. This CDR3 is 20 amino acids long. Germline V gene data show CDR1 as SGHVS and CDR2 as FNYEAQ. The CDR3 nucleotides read TGTGCCAACAGCCAGATGGGGCGACTAGCGGGACCCAGGAGCTCCTACGAGCAGTACTTC. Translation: CANSQMGRLAGPRSSYEQYF.

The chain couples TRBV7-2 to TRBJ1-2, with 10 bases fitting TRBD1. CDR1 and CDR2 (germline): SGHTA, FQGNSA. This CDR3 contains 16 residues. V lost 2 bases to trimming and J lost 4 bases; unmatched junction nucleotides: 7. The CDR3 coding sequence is TGTGCCAGCAGCTTAAGAGGGACAGGGGCGGGCTATGGCTACACCTTC. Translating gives CASSLRGTGAGYGYTF. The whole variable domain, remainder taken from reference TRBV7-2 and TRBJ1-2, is GAGVSQSPSNKVTEKGKDVELRCDPISGHTALYWYRQSLGQGLEFLIYFQGNSAPDKSGLPSDRFSAERTGGSVSTLTIQRTQQEDSAVYLCASSLRGTGAGYGYTFGSGTRLTVV.

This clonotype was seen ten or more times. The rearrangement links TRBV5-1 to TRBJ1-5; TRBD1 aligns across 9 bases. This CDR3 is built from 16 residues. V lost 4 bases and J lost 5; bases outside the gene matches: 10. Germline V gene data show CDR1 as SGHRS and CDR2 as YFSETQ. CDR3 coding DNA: TGCGCCAGCAGCCTAATTCCGGGACAGGGAGATCAGCCCCAGCATTTT. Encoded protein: CASSLIPGQGDQPQHF.

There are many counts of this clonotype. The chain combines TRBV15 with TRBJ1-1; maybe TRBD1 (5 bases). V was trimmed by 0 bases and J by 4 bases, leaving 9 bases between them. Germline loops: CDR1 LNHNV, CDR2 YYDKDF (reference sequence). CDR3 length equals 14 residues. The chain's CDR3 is CATSRDLGGTEAFF. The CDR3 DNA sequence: TGTGCCACCAGCAGAGATCTGGGGGGCACTGAAGCTTTCTTT. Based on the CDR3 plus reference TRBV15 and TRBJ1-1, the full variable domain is DAMVIQNPRYQVTQFGKPVTLSCSQTLNHNVMYWYQQKSSQAPKLLFHYYDKDFNNEADTPDNFQSRRPNTSFCFLDIRSPGLGDTAMYLCATSRDLGGTEAFFGQGTRLTVV.

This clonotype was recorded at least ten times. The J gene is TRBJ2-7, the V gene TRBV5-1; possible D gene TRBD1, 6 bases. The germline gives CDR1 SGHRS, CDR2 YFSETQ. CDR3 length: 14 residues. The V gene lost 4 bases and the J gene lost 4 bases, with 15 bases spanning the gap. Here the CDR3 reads CASSDPRGKYEQYF. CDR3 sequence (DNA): TGCGCCAGCAGCGACCCCAGGGGAAAGTACGAGCAGTACTTC.

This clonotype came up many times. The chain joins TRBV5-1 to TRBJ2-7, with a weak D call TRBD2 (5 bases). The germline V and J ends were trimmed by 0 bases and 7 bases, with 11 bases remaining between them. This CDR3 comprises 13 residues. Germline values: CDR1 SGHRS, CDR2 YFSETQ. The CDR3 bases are TGCGCCAGCAGCTTGGGGAGCCGGAGGGAGCAGTACTTC. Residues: CASSLGSRREQYF. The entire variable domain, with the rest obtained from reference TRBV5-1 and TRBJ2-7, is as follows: KAGVTQTPRYLIKTRGQQVTLSCSPISGHRSVSWYQQTPGQGLQFLFEYFSETQRNKGNFPGRFSGRQFSNSRSEMNVSTLELGDSALYLCASSLGSRREQYFGPGTRLTVT.

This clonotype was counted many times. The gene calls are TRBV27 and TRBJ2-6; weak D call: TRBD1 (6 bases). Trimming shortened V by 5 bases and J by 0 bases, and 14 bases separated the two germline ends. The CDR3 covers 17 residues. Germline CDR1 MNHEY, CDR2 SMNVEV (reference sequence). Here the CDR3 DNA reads TGTGCCAGCAGTGCACTGGACAGCCCCTCTGGGGCCAACGTCCTGACTTTC. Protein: CASSALDSPSGANVLTF.

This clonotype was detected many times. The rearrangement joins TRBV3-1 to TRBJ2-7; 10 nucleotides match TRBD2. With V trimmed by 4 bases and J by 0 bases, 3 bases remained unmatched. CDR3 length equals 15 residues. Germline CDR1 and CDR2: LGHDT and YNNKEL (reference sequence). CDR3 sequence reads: CASSPKREGSYEQYF. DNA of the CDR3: TGTGCCAGCAGCCCGAAGCGGGAGGGCTCCTACGAGCAGTACTTC.

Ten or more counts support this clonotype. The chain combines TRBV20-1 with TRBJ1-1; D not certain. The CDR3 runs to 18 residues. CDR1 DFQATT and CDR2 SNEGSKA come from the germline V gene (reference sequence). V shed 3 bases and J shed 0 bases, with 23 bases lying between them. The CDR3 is CSASTEGGRYYMNTEAFF. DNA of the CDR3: TGCAGTGCTAGCACGGAGGGCGGTCGCTATTATATGAACACTGAAGCTTTCTTT.

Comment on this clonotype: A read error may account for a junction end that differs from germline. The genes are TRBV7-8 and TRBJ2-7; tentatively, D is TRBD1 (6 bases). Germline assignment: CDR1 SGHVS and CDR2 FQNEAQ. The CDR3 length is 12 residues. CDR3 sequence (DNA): TGTGCCGGCAGCTTTACAGGGTACGAGCAGCACTTC. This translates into CAGSFTGYEQHF.

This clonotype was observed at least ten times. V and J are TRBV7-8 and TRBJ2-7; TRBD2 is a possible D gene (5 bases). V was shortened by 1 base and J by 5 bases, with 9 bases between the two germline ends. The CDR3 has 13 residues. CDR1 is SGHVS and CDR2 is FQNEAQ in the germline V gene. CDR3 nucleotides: TGTGCCAGCAGCTTAGAGGACTCGGACGAGCAGTACTTC. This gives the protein CASSLEDSDEQYF.

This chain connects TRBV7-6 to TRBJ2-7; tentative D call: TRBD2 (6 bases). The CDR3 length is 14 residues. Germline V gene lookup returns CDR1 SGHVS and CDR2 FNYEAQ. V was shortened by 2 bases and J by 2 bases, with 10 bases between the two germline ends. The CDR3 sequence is CASSLRGGTYEQYF. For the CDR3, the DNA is TGTGCCAGCAGCTTAAGGGGAGGTACCTACGAGCAGTACTTC.

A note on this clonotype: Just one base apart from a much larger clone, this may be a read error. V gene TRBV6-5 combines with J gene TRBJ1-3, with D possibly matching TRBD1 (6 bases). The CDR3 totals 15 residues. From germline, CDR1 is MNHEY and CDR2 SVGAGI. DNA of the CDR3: TGTGCCAGCAGTTTCAGAGGGGGGACTGGAAACACCGTATATTTT. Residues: CASSFRGGTGNTVYF.

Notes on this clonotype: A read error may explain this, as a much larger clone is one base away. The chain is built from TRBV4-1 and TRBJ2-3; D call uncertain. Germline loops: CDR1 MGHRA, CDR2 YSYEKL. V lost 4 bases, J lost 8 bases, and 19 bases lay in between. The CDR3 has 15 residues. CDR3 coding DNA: TGCGCCAGCAGCCCCTTCGGCCTTGAGGTGGGTACGCAGTATTTT. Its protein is CASSPFGLEVGTQYF.

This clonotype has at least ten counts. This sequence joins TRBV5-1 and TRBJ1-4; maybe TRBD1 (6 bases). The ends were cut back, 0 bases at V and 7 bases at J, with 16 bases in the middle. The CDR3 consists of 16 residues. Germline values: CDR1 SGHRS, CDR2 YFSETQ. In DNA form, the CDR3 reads TGCGCCAGCAGCTTGGAGGCAGGGGCTCTTAGTGAAAAACTGTTTTTT. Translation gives CASSLEAGALSEKLFF.

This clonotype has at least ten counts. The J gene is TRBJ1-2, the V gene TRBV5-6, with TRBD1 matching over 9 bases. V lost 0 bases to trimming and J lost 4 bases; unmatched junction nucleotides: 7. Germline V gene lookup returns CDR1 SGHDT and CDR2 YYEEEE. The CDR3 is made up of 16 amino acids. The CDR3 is CASSLGTGGAGYGYTF. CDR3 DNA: TGTGCCAGCAGCTTGGGAACAGGGGGCGCTGGCTATGGCTACACCTTC.

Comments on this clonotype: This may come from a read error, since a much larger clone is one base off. The CDR3 nucleotides read TGTGCCAGCAGCTTAAGGGACTATCATACGCAGCATTTT. Protein sequence: CASSLRDYHTQHF. This rearrangement joins TRBV7-3 to TRBJ2-3; a weak D match, TRBD1 (5 bases). The closer fit of TRBJ1-5 to the DNA end suggests the J call may be wrong. This CDR3 region has 13 residues. Per germline, CDR1 SGHTA and CDR2 FQGTGA.